The 32 T cell receptor beta chains presented below share a single source sample, sequenced in a study of blood T cell repertoires in COVID-19. Measured with immunoSEQ multiplex PCR; TCRdb has only the in-frame clones, and not every one. The sample shows roughly 380,000 clones, about 90% of them seen only once. Sequencing used PBMCs or T cells enriched from blood (not recorded which). These receptors were taken from a woman aged 25 to 45 who had been exposed to COVID-19.

V gene TRBV5-8 combines with J gene TRBJ1-4; 9 positions agree with TRBD1. The CDR3 covers 15 residues. The V segment lost 4 bases and the J segment 7 bases; nucleotides outside the gene matches: 8. From germline, CDR1 is SGHTS and CDR2 YDEGEE. The CDR3 region is CASSPAGTGLEKLFF. In nucleotides, the CDR3 is TGTGCCAGCAGCCCTGCCGGGACAGGGCTTGAAAAACTGTTTTTT.

The chain recombines TRBV18 with TRBJ1-5; TRBD1 matches at 9 bases. CDR3 length: 16 residues. V trimming: 4 bases; J trimming: 1 base; junction bases outside the gene matches: 5. Germline CDR1 KGHSH, CDR2 LQKENI. In DNA form, the CDR3 reads TGTGCCAGCTCACTAGCCGGGACAGGGAGCAATCAGCCCCAGCATTTT. It codes for CASSLAGTGSNQPQHF.

The rearrangement joins TRBV9 to TRBJ2-7; the D gene is possibly TRBD2 (6 bases). The CDR3 loop spans 16 amino acids. The germline V gene encodes CDR1 SGDLS and CDR2 YYNGEE. Trimming took 4 bases from V and 4 from J, leaving 21 bases between them. CDR3 nucleotides: TGTGCCAGCAGCCGCGGTGAGGGCGGGGTAGCATACGAGCAGTACTTC. Translation gives CASSRGEGGVAYEQYF.

The rearrangement uses TRBV15 and TRBJ1-5; D is uncertain. The length of the CDR3 is 16 residues. Germline V gives CDR1 LNHNV, CDR2 YYDKDF (reference sequence). The V end was cut by 1 base, the J end by 0 bases, with 10 bases between. CDR3 loop: CATSRAAVYSNQPQHF. Written as DNA, the CDR3 is TGTGCCACCAGCAGAGCCGCAGTTTATAGCAATCAGCCCCAGCATTTT.

The V gene is TRBV19, the J gene TRBJ1-2; 7 nucleotides match TRBD1. CDR1 and CDR2 from the germline V gene are LNHDA and SQIVND (reference sequence). The CDR3 extends over 14 amino acids. With V trimmed by 7 bases and J by 1 base, 6 bases remained unmatched. Here the CDR3 DNA reads TGTGCCAGTATCCCGGGACAGAATAACTATGGCTACACCTTC. Amino acids: CASIPGQNNYGYTF.

CDR3 DNA sequence: TGCGCCAGCAGCCTAGGGACATTCAACTCCTACAATGAGCAGTTCTTC. Translated, it gives CASSLGTFNSYNEQFF. The V gene is TRBV5-1, the J gene TRBJ2-1, with a weak D call TRBD1 (6 bases). The length of the CDR3 is 16 residues. V was trimmed by 4 bases and J by 0 bases, leaving 14 bases between them. Germline V gene lookup returns CDR1 SGHRS and CDR2 YFSETQ.

This rearrangement joins TRBV5-1 to TRBJ2-5; 15 bases are a match to TRBD2. V shed 2 bases, J shed 5 bases, and the junction held 10 bases outside the gene matches. Germline V CDR1 and CDR2: SGHRS, YFSETQ. This CDR3 is 18 amino acids long. For the CDR3, the DNA is TGCGCCAGCAGCTTTGGACTAGCGGGAGGGCCGAAGGGGGAGACCCAGTACTTC. It encodes CASSFGLAGGPKGETQYF.

The rearrangement joins TRBV29-1 to TRBJ1-3; D ambiguous. The length of the CDR3 is 13 residues. Germline lookup yields CDR1 SQVTM and CDR2 ANQGSEA. The ends were cut back, 6 bases at V and 5 bases at J, with 14 bases in the middle. CDR3 protein: CSVLVLDRNTIYF. CDR3 DNA sequence: TGCAGCGTCCTGGTTCTAGATCGAAACACCATATATTTT.

The chain recombines TRBV10-3 with TRBJ1-4, with D uncertain. This CDR3 has 13 residues. Trimming removed 6 bases from V and 5 bases from J, with 10 bases in between. Per germline, CDR1 ENHRY and CDR2 SYGVKD. CDR3 amino acids: CAIRAGGNEKLFF. The CDR3 coding sequence is TGTGCCATCAGAGCCGGAGGGAATGAAAAACTGTTTTTT.

V usage is TRBV5-1 and J usage is TRBJ1-4; tentative D call: TRBD1 (5 bases). Germline CDR1 is SGHRS and CDR2 is YFSETQ. The V and J ends lost 4 bases and 0 bases respectively, with 13 bases between them. The CDR3 runs 16 residues. In DNA form, the CDR3 reads TGCGCCAGCAGCCATAGTGGGGCAGCAACTAATGAAAAACTGTTTTTT. Translation gives CASSHSGAATNEKLFF.

This rearrangement joins TRBV6-5 to TRBJ1-4; D is unresolved. V was shortened by 11 bases and J by 10 bases, with 14 bases between the two germline ends. The CDR3 has 11 amino acids. CDR1 is MNHEY, CDR2 SVGAGI, per germline. CDR3 DNA: TGTGCCTTCGCCGTGGGAGGAAAACTGTTTTTT. Protein: CAFAVGGKLFF.

The CDR3 nucleotides read TGTGCCACTAGAGGGGGCGCAGATACGCAGTATTTT. Amino acids: CATRGGADTQYF. The chain carries TRBV24-1 and TRBJ2-3; 7 bases map to TRBD1. Germline CDR1 reads KGHDR; CDR2 reads SFDVKD. CDR3 length: 12 residues. V shed 10 bases, J shed 4 bases, and the junction held 4 bases outside the gene matches.

This sequence joins TRBV19 and TRBJ2-1, with TRBD2 matching over 10 bases. Trimming took 3 bases from V and 8 from J; bases not matched to a gene: 13. This CDR3 is built from 17 residues. The V gene's germline CDR1 is LNHDA and CDR2 SQIVND (reference sequence). CDR3 sequence reads: CASSMSLASGSVYEQFF. Written as DNA, the CDR3 is TGTGCCAGTAGTATGAGTCTGGCTAGCGGGAGTGTCTATGAGCAGTTCTTC.

In its sample, this clone was seen many times. The chain combines TRBV7-9 with TRBJ2-1; 8 nucleotides match TRBD2. This CDR3 has 16 residues. In germline, CDR1 is SEHNR, CDR2 FQNEAQ (reference sequence). With V trimmed by 5 bases and J by 0 bases, 6 bases remained unmatched. The DNA of the CDR3 is TGTGCCAGCAGCGATACAGCGGGAGTCTCCTACAATGAGCAGTTCTTC. Its translation: CASSDTAGVSYNEQFF.

The chain carries TRBV28 and TRBJ2-1; TRBD2 is a possible D gene (6 bases). Trimming took off 5 bases at V and 6 bases at J, with 17 bases between the two ends. The CDR3 covers 15 residues. The V gene's germline CDR1 is MDHEN and CDR2 SYDVKM. The chain's CDR3 is CASSPAGGTINEQFF. CDR3 DNA: TGTGCCAGCAGTCCCGCGGGCGGGACGATCAATGAGCAGTTCTTC. Supplemented by reference TRBV28 and TRBJ2-1, the full variable domain reads DVKVTQSSRYLVKRTGEKVFLECVQDMDHENMFWYRQDPGLGLRLIYFSYDVKMKEKGDIPEGYSVSREKKERFSLILESASTNQTSMYLCASSPAGGTINEQFFGPGTRLTVL.

The rearrangement links TRBV18 to TRBJ2-4; D not certain. The germline V gene encodes CDR1 KGHSH and CDR2 LQKENI. Trimming took off 1 base at V and 0 bases at J, with 10 bases between the two ends. The CDR3 covers 16 residues. Written as DNA, the CDR3 is TGTGCCAGCTCACCACAGGCGGCATTAGCCAAAAACATTCAGTACTTC. This codes for CASSPQAALAKNIQYF. The full variable domain, with the rest looked up from reference TRBV18 and TRBJ2-4, is NAGVMQNPRHLVRRRGQEARLRCSPMKGHSHVYWYRQLPEEGLKFMVYLQKENIIDESGMPKERFSAEFPKEGPSILRIQQVVRGDSAAYFCASSPQAALAKNIQYFGAGTRLSVL.

The chain joins TRBV5-1 to TRBJ2-2; TRBD1 matches at 11 bases. Germline loops: CDR1 SGHRS, CDR2 YFSETQ. J was trimmed by 5 bases and V by 7 bases; bases with no gene match: 10. This CDR3 is 16 amino acids long. The CDR3 region is CASRTGGRGRTGELFF. The CDR3, as DNA: TGCGCCAGCCGGACAGGGGGCCGAGGAAGAACCGGGGAGCTGTTTTTT. Combining the CDR3 with reference TRBV5-1 and TRBJ2-2 gives the whole variable domain KAGVTQTPRYLIKTRGQQVTLSCSPISGHRSVSWYQQTPGQGLQFLFEYFSETQRNKGNFPGRFSGRQFSNSRSEMNVSTLELGDSALYLCASRTGGRGRTGELFFGEGSRLTVL.

The chain joins TRBV3-1 (or the pseudogene TRBV3-2) to TRBJ1-1, with D possibly being TRBD1 (5 bases). V was trimmed by 4 bases and J by 5 bases, leaving 14 bases between them. This CDR3 has 14 amino acids. Per the germline V gene, CDR1 is LGHDT and CDR2 is YNNKEL (reference sequence). CDR3 nucleotides: TGTGCCAGCAGCCGTTGGGTCGGGGGAACTGAAGCTTTCTTT. As protein: CASSRWVGGTEAFF.

The rearrangement uses TRBV7-9 and TRBJ1-1; 9 bases line up with TRBD1. J gave up 0 bases and V 4 bases, and 3 bases lay outside the gene matches. The germline CDR1 and CDR2 sequences are SEHNR and FQNEAQ (reference sequence). CDR3 length: 15 amino acids. CDR3 loop: CASSSRTGVNTEAFF. DNA of the CDR3: TGTGCCAGCAGCTCACGGACAGGGGTGAACACTGAAGCTTTCTTT.

V gene TRBV21-1 combines with J gene TRBJ2-1; whether TRBD2, the table's D call, matches the DNA was not checked. TRBV21-1 is flagged as a pseudogene. This CDR3 has 16 residues. CDR3 loop: CASSKGGLAGDNEQFF. The DNA for the CDR3 is TGTGCCAGCAGCAAAGGGGGACTAGCGGGAGATAATGAGCAGTTCTTC.

The chain uses TRBV20-1 and TRBJ2-7; 7 positions match TRBD2. Trimming cost V 3 bases and J 3 bases; bases outside gene matches: 11. CDR3 length: 15 residues. Germline V gene lookup returns CDR1 DFQATT and CDR2 SNEGSKA (reference sequence). CDR3 region: CSASGVGGANYEQYF. For the CDR3, the DNA is TGCAGTGCTAGTGGGGTGGGAGGGGCGAACTACGAGCAGTACTTC.

The J gene is TRBJ2-1, the V gene TRBV7-3; 7 bases are a match to TRBD2. Germline-derived CDR1 and CDR2 are SGHTA and FQGTGA. This CDR3 region has 15 residues. J lost 7 bases, V lost 3 bases, and 9 bases had no gene match. The CDR3 nucleotides read TGTGCCAGCAGCTTTAGCGGGCCACCGGGGAATGAGCAGTTCTTC. Protein: CASSFSGPPGNEQFF.

The V and J genes are TRBV28 and TRBJ1-1; D is undetermined. Per the germline V gene, CDR1 is MDHEN and CDR2 is SYDVKM. Trimming took 2 bases from V and 1 from J, leaving 11 bases between them. This CDR3 has 15 amino acids. CDR3 protein: CASSLPTPGNTEAFF. The CDR3, as DNA: TGTGCCAGCAGTTTACCTACGCCAGGGAACACTGAAGCTTTCTTT.

The V and J genes are TRBV27 and TRBJ1-4; 7 bases fit TRBD1. J was trimmed by 3 bases and V by 3 bases; bases with no gene match: 7. The CDR3 loop spans 16 amino acids. Per the germline V gene, CDR1 is MNHEY and CDR2 is SMNVEV (reference sequence). As DNA, the CDR3 is TGTGCCAGCAGTTTGTCCGGGACAGCCCCTAATGAAAAACTGTTTTTT. Translating gives CASSLSGTAPNEKLFF. Full variable domain (remainder filled in from reference TRBV27 and TRBJ1-4): EAQVTQNPRYLITVTGKKLTVTCSQNMNHEYMSWYRQDPGLGLRQIYYSMNVEVTDKGDVPEGYKVSRKEKRNFPLILESPSPNQTSLYFCASSLSGTAPNEKLFFGSGTQLSVL.

V is TRBV7-9 and J is TRBJ2-7; D perhaps matches TRBD2 (6 bases). Germline V gene lookup returns CDR1 SEHNR and CDR2 FQNEAQ (reference sequence). V gave up 3 bases and J gave up 0 bases, with 9 bases separating them. The CDR3 contains 14 residues. This CDR3 is CASSFWRDSYEQYF. CDR3 DNA sequence: TGTGCCAGCAGCTTCTGGCGGGACTCCTACGAGCAGTACTTC.

A single count supports this clone. This chain connects TRBV28 to TRBJ2-7; D gene ambiguous. The CDR3 consists of 15 residues. The ends were cut back, 3 bases at V and 1 base at J, with 13 bases in the middle. Germline V gene lookup returns CDR1 MDHEN and CDR2 SYDVKM. The CDR3 region has the DNA TGTGCCAGCAGTTTGTATGGAGATCAGTCCTACGAGCAGTACTTC. Encoded protein: CASSLYGDQSYEQYF.

This clone was detected once. This rearrangement joins TRBV6-1 to TRBJ1-4; TRBD1 aligns across 8 bases. Unmatched junction bases numbered 2, after V lost 1 base and J lost 7 bases. Germline V gene sequence: CDR1 MNHNS, CDR2 SASEGT. The CDR3 extends over 14 amino acids. This chain's CDR3 is CASSEGTGSEKLFF. The DNA for the CDR3 is TGTGCCAGCAGTGAAGGGACAGGGAGTGAAAAACTGTTTTTT.

The chain uses TRBV29-1 and TRBJ2-1, with D possibly being TRBD2 (7 bases). Germline V gene lookup returns CDR1 SQVTM and CDR2 ANQGSEA. The V end was cut by 6 bases, the J end by 0 bases, with 15 bases between. This CDR3 has 15 residues. In DNA form, the CDR3 reads TGCAGCGTCGGGGGCGGGGACTACTCCTACAATGAGCAGTTCTTC. Protein sequence: CSVGGGDYSYNEQFF.

The CDR3 nucleotides are TGTGCCAGCACCCGGGTAGCGGAACCCTCCTACGAGCAGTACTTC. Translating gives CASTRVAEPSYEQYF. The chain is built from TRBV7-6 and TRBJ2-7; weak D call: TRBD2 (6 bases). Germline V gene sequence: CDR1 SGHVS, CDR2 FNYEAQ. The CDR3 contains 15 residues. V was cut by 7 bases and J by 0 bases, with 16 bases left in between.

This rearrangement joins TRBV11-2 to TRBJ1-2; 8 bases line up with TRBD1. This CDR3 has 15 amino acids. Germline V gene lookup returns CDR1 SGHAT and CDR2 FQNNGV. V dropped 4 bases and J dropped 4; count of bases not matched to a gene: 8. The chain's CDR3 is CASSWPRDRPYGYTF. The CDR3 DNA reads as TGTGCCAGCAGCTGGCCCCGGGACAGGCCCTATGGCTACACCTTC.

V usage is TRBV5-1 and J usage is TRBJ2-1; no definite D call. Germline V gene lookup returns CDR1 SGHRS and CDR2 YFSETQ. The V end lost 5 bases, the J end lost 6 bases, and 21 bases lay between the germline ends. The CDR3 is made up of 16 amino acids. CDR3 sequence reads: CASSLGNFLQFNEQFF. DNA for the CDR3: TGCGCCAGCAGTTTAGGCAACTTTCTACAGTTCAATGAGCAGTTCTTC.

This chain uses TRBV7-9 with TRBJ2-1; 9 bases fit TRBD1. Germline lookup yields CDR1 SEHNR and CDR2 FQNEAQ (reference sequence). The V gene end was trimmed by 5 bases and the J gene end by 1 base; junction bases not matched to a gene: 12. The CDR3 covers 18 residues. The CDR3, as DNA: TGTGCCAGCAGCCTCGGGACAGGGCCTAGCCGATCCTACAATGAGCAGTTCTTC. This codes for CASSLGTGPSRSYNEQFF.